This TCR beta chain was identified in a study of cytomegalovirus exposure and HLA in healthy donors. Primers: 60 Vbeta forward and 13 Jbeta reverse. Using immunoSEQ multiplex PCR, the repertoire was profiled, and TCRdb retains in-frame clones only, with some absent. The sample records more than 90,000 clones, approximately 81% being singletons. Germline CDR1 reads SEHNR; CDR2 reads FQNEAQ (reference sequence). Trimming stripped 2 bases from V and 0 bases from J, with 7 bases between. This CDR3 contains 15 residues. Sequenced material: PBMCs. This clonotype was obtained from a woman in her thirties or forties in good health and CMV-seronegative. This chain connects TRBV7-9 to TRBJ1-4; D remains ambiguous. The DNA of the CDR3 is TGTGCCAGCAGCTTAATGTCGGCAACTAATGAAAAACTGTTTTTT. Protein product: CASSLMSATNEKLFF. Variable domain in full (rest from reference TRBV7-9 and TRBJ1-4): DTGVSQNPRHKITKRGQNVTFRCDPISEHNRLYWYRQTLGQGPEFLTYFQNEAQLEKSRLLSDRFSAERPKGSFSTLEIQRTEQGDSAMYLCASSLMSATNEKLFFGSGTQLSVL.